This T cell receptor (beta chain) was documented in a study of T-cell memory formation after mild COVID-19. The study, taken as a whole, reports: Later expanders leaned CD4+, whereas clones that contracted between day 15 and 85 were balanced CD4/CD8.

As to this clonotype: Its antigen is not identified.

UMIs and sample barcodes were carried by the TCR alpha and TCR beta cDNA libraries that 5'RACE produced using constant-segment primers. MiXCR, applied by TCRdb to the 5' RACE reads, yields one record per CDR3 protein. The sample records approximately 34,000 distinct CDR3 sequences, approximately 7.7% being singletons. CDR1 is SGHTS, CDR2 YDEGEE, per germline. The V end lost 3 bases, the J end lost 0 bases, and 10 bases lay between the germline ends. This CDR3 has 15 residues. The sequenced sample was PBMCs or a T cell subset sorted from them (not recorded which). The clonotype originates from a man younger than 35 who had mild COVID-19 (a few samples of this study predate the infection). Cell type and time point are not known. The J gene is TRBJ2-1, the V gene TRBV5-8; D unresolved. In nucleotides, the CDR3 is TGTGCCAGCAGCTCTGGGATAAGCTCCTACAATGAGCAGTTCTTC. Translating it yields CASSSGISSYNEQFF.